The 20 T cell receptor beta chains below all came from one sample that was sequenced in a study of regulatory T cells in long-lasting Graves disease. Arm-PCR of CDR3 regions and iRepertoire HTBI primers were the basis on which TCR beta libraries were built. TCRdb reprocessed the multiplex PCR reads with MiXCR, giving one entry per CDR3 protein. The profile shows 350,000 to 550,000 distinct CDR3 sequences, about 15% of them singletons. Specified time point: newly diagnosed GD, antithyroid drugs for less than 3 months. PBMC RNA was the source of the TCR library. This sample also belongs to another study, concerning T cells in Graves' hyperthyroidism and ophthalmopathy.

Material: peripheral blood mononuclear cells (PBMCs), obtained at new diagnosis, from a patient treated with antithyroid drugs. Every receptor here comes from a woman aged 25 to 39 with Graves disease.

With respect to this clonotype: This may stem from a read error, because a much larger clone lies one nucleotide away. The CDR3 DNA sequence: TGTGCCAGCAGCCACCAGGGGGGGGGTTTTTTGTACACTGAAGCTTTCTTT. Protein: CASSHQGGGFLYTEAFF. The chain links TRBV12-3 or TRBV12-4 to TRBJ1-1; 7 bases line up with TRBD1. This CDR3 has 17 amino acids. Trimming at V came to 6 bases and at J to 3 bases, leaving 16 bases not matched to a gene.

This clonotype was observed many times. V gene TRBV27 combines with J gene TRBJ2-1; 14 nucleotides agree with TRBD2. V lost 6 bases, J lost 6 bases, and 10 bases stayed unmatched. CDR1 and CDR2 from the germline V gene are MNHEY and SMNVEV (reference sequence). The CDR3 is 17 residues long. DNA of the CDR3: TGTGCCAGCAGCAATCCCGGGACTAGCGGGAGAGGCAATGAGCAGTTCTTC. This sequence encodes CASSNPGTSGRGNEQFF.

J is TRBJ2-7 and V is TRBV29-1; TRBD2 matches at 8 bases. The V and J ends lost 5 bases and 2 bases, in that order; junction bases with no gene match: 2. The germline V gene has CDR1 SQVTM and CDR2 ANQGSEA. The CDR3 is 12 residues long. The CDR3 loop reads CSVNGRAYEQYF. The CDR3 coding sequence is TGCAGCGTTAACGGGAGGGCCTACGAGCAGTACTTC.

This clonotype was seen only a few times. CDR3 residues: CASSPKVLAGGRYNEQFF. CDR3 sequence (DNA): TGTGCCAGCAGCCCGAAGGTCCTAGCGGGAGGGAGGTACAATGAGCAGTTCTTC. The rearrangement joins TRBV14 to TRBJ2-1, with TRBD2 identical over 12 bases. With 4 bases clipped from V and 4 bases from J, the junction kept 11 bases outside the gene matches. The CDR3 is made up of 18 amino acids. Germline V lookup: CDR1 SGHDN, CDR2 FVKESK.

The rearrangement uses TRBV5-1 and TRBJ1-4; D may be TRBD1 (6 bases). This CDR3 contains 15 residues. The V gene lost 7 bases and the J gene lost 0 bases, with 13 bases spanning the gap. CDR1 and CDR2 (germline): SGHRS, YFSETQ. As DNA, the CDR3 is TGCGCCAGCCACCTGGGACATGCAACTAATGAAAAACTGTTTTTT. This translates into CASHLGHATNEKLFF.

The chain carries TRBV20-1 and TRBJ1-5; D not resolved. CDR1 is DFQATT and CDR2 is SNEGSKA in the germline V gene (reference sequence). The V gene lost 6 bases and the J gene lost 2 bases, with 14 bases spanning the gap. CDR3 length: 14 residues. CDR3 bases: TGCAGTGCCCACCCCAGTGGGGGCAATCAGCCCCAGCATTTT. This gives the protein CSAHPSGGNQPQHF.

This clonotype has at least ten counts. The chain is built from TRBV12-5 and TRBJ1-1; 9 nucleotides match TRBD1. This CDR3 spans 15 amino acids. Germline loops: CDR1 LGHNT, CDR2 FRNRAP. With 3 bases clipped from V and 0 bases from J, the junction kept 2 bases outside the gene matches. The CDR3 DNA reads as TGTGCTAGTGGTTTAGGACAGGGGATGAACACTGAAGCTTTCTTT. This codes for CASGLGQGMNTEAFF.

This clonotype was recorded many times. The rearrangement links TRBV20-1 to TRBJ1-4; TRBD1 might be the D (6 bases). V gave up 3 bases and J gave up 0 bases, with 8 bases separating them. This CDR3 has 14 amino acids. Germline V CDR1 and CDR2: DFQATT, SNEGSKA (reference sequence). CDR3 loop: CSASRQATNEKLFF. For the CDR3, the DNA is TGCAGTGCTAGTCGACAGGCAACTAATGAAAAACTGTTTTTT.

The V gene is TRBV9, the J gene TRBJ2-5; D uncertain. Deletions cut 4 bases from V and 2 bases from J, with 15 bases between. The CDR3 length is 15 residues. Germline values: CDR1 SGDLS, CDR2 YYNGEE. The CDR3: CASSPDSAPQETQYF. The CDR3 DNA reads TGTGCCAGCAGCCCAGATTCGGCCCCACAAGAGACCCAGTACTTC.

This clonotype was found many times. The chain couples TRBV28 to TRBJ2-7, with D unresolved. The CDR3 contains 14 residues. The V gene's germline CDR1 is MDHEN and CDR2 SYDVKM. V dropped 4 bases and J dropped 2 bases, with 12 bases sitting between them. CDR3 region: CASSSAVSTYEQYF. CDR3 bases: TGTGCCAGCAGTTCGGCCGTCTCTACCTACGAGCAGTACTTC. Combining the CDR3 with reference TRBV28 and TRBJ2-7 gives the whole variable domain DVKVTQSSRYLVKRTGEKVFLECVQDMDHENMFWYRQDPGLGLRLIYFSYDVKMKEKGDIPEGYSVSREKKERFSLILESASTNQTSMYLCASSSAVSTYEQYFGPGTRLTVT.

The chain recombines TRBV14 with TRBJ2-4, with no clear D. The V gene lost 3 bases and the J gene lost 3 bases, with 12 bases spanning the gap. Germline V CDR1 and CDR2: SGHDN, FVKESK. The CDR3 extends over 15 amino acids. This CDR3 is CASSQSGSHKNIQYF. DNA of the CDR3: TGTGCCAGCAGCCAGTCCGGGTCGCACAAAAACATTCAGTACTTC. The complete variable domain, with remaining parts taken from reference TRBV14 and TRBJ2-4, reads EAGVTQFPSHSVIEKGQTVTLRCDPISGHDNLYWYRRVMGKEIKFLLHFVKESKQDESGMPNNRFLAERTGGTYSTLKVQPAELEDSGVYFCASSQSGSHKNIQYFGAGTRLSVL.

This clonotype was detected ten times or more. The chain combines TRBV7-3 with TRBJ1-1; 10 positions match TRBD1. After removal of 5 bases from V and 5 bases from J, the junction contained 11 bases not matched to a gene. This CDR3 is built from 16 residues. Germline CDR1 is SGHTA and CDR2 is FQGTGA. DNA for the CDR3: TGTGCCAGCAGCCCTACCCCCGGACAGGGGGTGACTGAAGCTTTCTTT. The encoded protein is CASSPTPGQGVTEAFF. Based on the CDR3 plus reference TRBV7-3 and TRBJ1-1, the full variable domain is GAGVSQTPSNKVTEKGKYVELRCDPISGHTALYWYRQSLGQGPEFLIYFQGTGAADDSGLPNDRFFAVRPEGSVSTLKIQRTERGDSAVYLCASSPTPGQGVTEAFFGQGTRLTVV.

This rearrangement joins TRBV30 to TRBJ1-4; 7 nucleotides agree with TRBD1. The CDR3 consists of 14 residues. Germline CDR1 is GTSNPN and CDR2 is SVGIG (reference sequence). Trimming took 3 bases from V and 7 from J; bases not matched to a gene: 8. CDR3 in DNA: TGTGCCTGGAGAGTTGTAGGGGGCGGTGAAAAACTGTTTTTT. Residues: CAWRVVGGGEKLFF. Full variable domain (remainder filled in from reference TRBV30 and TRBJ1-4): SQTIHQWPATLVQPVGSPLSLECTVEGTSNPNLYWYRQAAGRGLQLLFYSVGIGQISSEVPQNLSASRPQDRQFILSSKKLLLSDSGFYLCAWRVVGGGEKLFFGSGTQLSVL.

This clonotype was picked up many times. V is TRBV11-2 and J is TRBJ2-1; 11 bases match TRBD2. The CDR3 totals 19 residues. The junction had 15 bases not matched to a gene; V was cut back by 5 bases and J by 3 bases. Germline V gives CDR1 SGHAT, CDR2 FQNNGV. The DNA of the CDR3 is TGTGCCAGCAGCCCCGGACAGCTACTAGCGGGAGTGGTCTACAATGAGCAGTTCTTC. Translation: CASSPGQLLAGVVYNEQFF.

This clonotype was counted ten times or more. The chain is built from TRBV12-5 and TRBJ2-3, with D perhaps TRBD2 (5 bases). Germline CDR1 reads LGHNT; CDR2 reads FRNRAP. The CDR3 totals 16 residues. The V end was cut by 5 bases, the J end by 1 base, with 16 bases between. CDR3 loop: CASGLSALGGTDTQYF. The CDR3 DNA reads TGTGCTAGTGGTCTCTCTGCGCTCGGGGGCACAGATACGCAGTATTTT. Drawing the rest from reference TRBV12-5 and TRBJ2-3, the complete variable domain is DARVTQTPRHKVTEMGQEVTMRCQPILGHNTVFWYRQTMMQGLELLAYFRNRAPLDDSGMPKDRFSAEMPDATLATLKIQPSEPRDSAVYFCASGLSALGGTDTQYFGPGTRLTVL.

This clonotype has ten or more counts. This rearrangement joins TRBV3-1 to TRBJ2-5, with 9 nucleotides matching TRBD2. The germline V gene has CDR1 LGHDT and CDR2 YNNKEL (reference sequence). The V and J ends lost 0 bases and 4 bases, in that order; junction bases with no gene match: 3. This CDR3 is built from 15 residues. The CDR3 region has the DNA TGTGCCAGCAGCCAAGATCCACTAGCGGGAGAGACCCAGTACTTC. Translated: CASSQDPLAGETQYF.

This clonotype has ten or more counts. The chain links TRBV20-1 to TRBJ2-7, with a weak D call TRBD1 (5 bases). Germline V gene lookup returns CDR1 DFQATT and CDR2 SNEGSKA (reference sequence). Trimming removed 2 bases from V and 6 bases from J, with 8 bases in between. The CDR3 loop spans 11 amino acids. The CDR3 reads CSARKGPEQYF. DNA for the CDR3: TGCAGTGCTAGAAAGGGGCCCGAGCAGTACTTC.

In its sample, this clonotype was seen many times. This rearrangement joins TRBV2 to TRBJ2-3; no clear D. Germline V gene sequence: CDR1 SNHLY, CDR2 FYNNEI. CDR3 length: 15 residues. Trimming left V 2 bases short and J 0 bases short, with 9 bases between. The CDR3 here is CASSEIRFSTDTQYF. The DNA of the CDR3 is TGTGCCAGCAGTGAAATCCGGTTTAGCACAGATACGCAGTATTTT.

The V and J genes are TRBV7-9 and TRBJ1-5; weak D call: TRBD1 (5 bases). Per germline, CDR1 SEHNR and CDR2 FQNEAQ (reference sequence). Trimming cost V 2 bases and J 4 bases, with 18 bases left between them. The CDR3 has 17 amino acids. In DNA, the CDR3 is TGTGCCAGCAGCTTATTTACAGGACCCTTGTGGAATCAGCCCCAGCATTTT. It yields the protein CASSLFTGPLWNQPQHF.

This clonotype was seen at least ten times. This chain uses TRBV27 with TRBJ2-7, with 10 bases aligning to TRBD2. The V gene end was trimmed by 6 bases and the J gene end by 11 bases; junction bases not matched to a gene: 7. The CDR3 consists of 12 residues. CDR1 is MNHEY, CDR2 SMNVEV, per germline (reference sequence). DNA for the CDR3: TGTGCCAGCAGCGATACCGGACTAGCGGAGTACTTC. It encodes CASSDTGLAEYF.